This is a list of T cell receptor beta chains from one sample in a study of glioma-infiltrating T cells. TCRdb itself ran the multiplex PCR reads through MiXCR, one entry per CDR3 protein. The sample shows about 93,000 distinct CDR3 sequences, roughly 40% of them seen only once. Sequencing input: glioma tissue, nonneoplastic brain tissue, or PBMCs (not recorded which). The receptors here all came from a human donor with low-grade glioma or glioblastoma, undergoing nonglioma brain surgery, or in good health (not recorded which). CDR3s include the opening cysteine and the closing phenylalanine or tryptophan. D genes are given only for firm matches. A row's size may be missing; if present it is once, few, many or a size class.

clone_size	j_call	v_call	d_call	cdr3_nt	cdr3_aa
few	TRBJ1-3	TRBV29-1	TRBD1	TGCAGCGTTGAGGGGGGACAGGACAGCTCTGGAAACACCATATATTTT	CSVEGGQDSSGNTIYF
.	TRBJ2-1	TRBV4-1	.	TGCGCCAGCAGCCAAGGGGGCGCCTACAATGAGCAGTTCTTC	CASSQGGAYNEQFF
many	TRBJ2-1	TRBV7-2	.	TGTGCCAGCAGCCGTCTTCGACTTGAATCTGGGGATGAGCAGTTCTTC	CASSRLRLESGDEQFF
many	TRBJ1-1	TRBV5-1	.	TGCGCCAGCAGCTTGAAACGGGGCATTATAGATGAAGCTTTCTTT	CASSLKRGIIDEAFF
many	TRBJ1-5	TRBV5-1	TRBD1	TGCGCCAGCAGCTTGGGGGACAGGCCCAATCAGCCCCAGCATTTT	CASSLGDRPNQPQHF
medium-sized	TRBJ1-2	TRBV27	TRBD1	TGTGCCAGCAGTTTTGCAGGGGGTGGCTACACCTTC	CASSFAGGGYTF
.	TRBJ1-6	TRBV25-1	TRBD1	TGTGCCAGCGCGGGGCTAACAGGGGTGGGATCACCCCTCCACTTT	CASAGLTGVGSPLHF
.	TRBJ1-5	TRBV28	.	TGTGCCAGCATGGACCAAGGGGTAAGGAGCAATCAGCCCCAGCATTTT	CASMDQGVRSNQPQHF
many	TRBJ1-2	TRBV19	.	TGTGCCAGTAGTATAGATTGGAACTATGGCTACACCTTC	CASSIDWNYGYTF
.	TRBJ2-5	TRBV28	TRBD2	TGTACCAGCAGAGAGGGACTAGCGCACCAAGAGACCCAGTACTTC	CTSREGLAHQETQYF
.	TRBJ1-1	TRBV20-1	.	TGCAGTGCTAGAGATCAGAGGGCTAGGACTGAAGCTTTCTTT	CSARDQRARTEAFF
many	TRBJ2-7	TRBV28	.	TGTGCCAGCAGTTCGCCCAGGGGCTACGAGCAGTACTTC	CASSSPRGYEQYF
many	TRBJ2-5	TRBV20-1	TRBD2	TGCAGTGCTAGTGACCGACTAGCGGGAGGCCGAGAGACCCAGTACTTC	CSASDRLAGGRETQYF
.	TRBJ2-7	TRBV19	.	TGTGCCAGTAGTATAATCTGGACGGCCTACGAGCAGTACTTC	CASSIIWTAYEQYF
.	TRBJ2-7	TRBV6-5	.	TGTGCCAGCAGTCGACCCGGGGGCGAGTACTTC	CASSRPGGEYF
many	TRBJ2-1	TRBV12-3/TRBV12-4	TRBD1	TGTGCCAGCAGCCGAAAGCGCGGGACAGGAGTACTAGGATCCTACAATGAGCAGTTCTTC	CASSRKRGTGVLGSYNEQFF
many	TRBJ1-1	TRBV7-9	.	TGTGCCAGCAGTTTGGACACCGGGAACACTGAAGCTTTCTTT	CASSLDTGNTEAFF
.	TRBJ1-1	TRBV18	.	TGTGCCAGCTCACCCTCAGGGGATACCGGAGCTTTCTTT	CASSPSGDTGAFF
many	TRBJ2-1	TRBV20-1	TRBD1	TGCAGTGCTCCATATCGAGGGACAGGAATCTCCTACAATGAGCAGTTCTTC	CSAPYRGTGISYNEQFF
many	TRBJ1-5	TRBV29-1	.	TGCAGCGCCCTGACGGGGGATCAGCCCCAGCATTTT	CSALTGDQPQHF
.	TRBJ2-1	TRBV7-8	TRBD2	TGTGCCAGCAGCTCCCCCGGACTAGCGAAATACAATGAGCAGTTCTTC	CASSSPGLAKYNEQFF
many	TRBJ2-1	TRBV9	.	TGTGCCAGCAGCTGGGGAGGAGCCTCCTACAATGAGCAGTTCTTC	CASSWGGASYNEQFF
.	TRBJ1-1	TRBV28	TRBD1	TGTGCCAGCAGTCTACGACAGGGCACTGAAGCTTTCTTT	CASSLRQGTEAFF
.	TRBJ1-5	TRBV4-1	TRBD1	TGCGCCAGCAGCCAAGACGACAGGGTTGGCAATCAGCCCCAGCATTTT	CASSQDDRVGNQPQHF
.	TRBJ2-3	TRBV7-6	TRBD2	TGTGCCAGCGGCCAGAGGACTAGCGGGATACACACAGATACGGAGTATTTT	CASGQRTSGIHTDTEYF
many	TRBJ2-5	TRBV6-6	.	TGTGCCAGCAGTTACTTATCTGAGACCCAGTACTTC	CASSYLSETQYF
many	TRBJ1-3	TRBV7-2	.	TGTGCCAGCAGCTTATGGCACGGCTCTGGAAACACCATATATTTT	CASSLWHGSGNTIYF
many	TRBJ1-1	TRBV6-1	.	TGTGCCAGCACTGTTGGCAGGAACACTGAAGCTTTCTTT	CASTVGRNTEAFF
many	TRBJ1-2	TRBV20-1	TRBD1	TGCAGTGCTAGACAGGGGGCCTATAACTATGGCTACACCTTC	CSARQGAYNYGYTF
.	TRBJ1-6	TRBV28	TRBD1	TGTGCCAGCAGTTTCCCGACAGGGCCAAATTCACCCCTCCACTTT	CASSFPTGPNSPLHF
many	TRBJ1-2	TRBV29-1	.	TGCAGCGTAGGTTATTTTTATGGCTACACCTTC	CSVGYFYGYTF
many	TRBJ2-7	TRBV7-2	.	TGTGCCAGCAGCTTATGGTCAGCCACCTACGAGCAGTACTTC	CASSLWSATYEQYF
many	TRBJ2-7	TRBV20-1	TRBD1	TGCAGTGCTAGGGGGCAGGGACAGGGCACCTACGAGCAGTACTTC	CSARGQGQGTYEQYF
many	TRBJ2-7	TRBV6-5	.	TGTGCCAGCAGTTACAGTGAGGGGTTGATGGGCGAGCAGTACTTC	CASSYSEGLMGEQYF
few	TRBJ1-1	TRBV29-1	TRBD1	TGCAGCGTTGTTAACTTTCAGGGACAGTTGAACACTGAAGCTTTCTTT	CSVVNFQGQLNTEAFF
many	TRBJ1-4	TRBV5-1	.	TGCGCCAGCCGACAGGAGGGTGAAAAACTGTTTTTT	CASRQEGEKLFF
many	TRBJ2-5	TRBV7-8	.	TGTGCCAGCAGCTTGCAGGGCCTTAGGACCCAGTACTTC	CASSLQGLRTQYF
many	TRBJ1-1	TRBV29-1	.	TGCAGCGTTGTATTTATACTAGGCACTGAAGCTTTCTTT	CSVVFILGTEAFF
many	TRBJ2-1	TRBV20-1	.	TGCAGTGCTAGAGATGGTATAGTTGGCGATGAGCAGTTCTTC	CSARDGIVGDEQFF
.	TRBJ2-3	TRBV20-1	TRBD2	TGCAGTGCTAGAGATACTAGCGGAGGCACAGATACGCAGTATTTT	CSARDTSGGTDTQYF
once	TRBJ2-4	TRBV30	.	TGTGCTTCCAAGGCGGAGATCTCGACCAAAAACATTCAGTACTTC	CASKAEISTKNIQYF
many	TRBJ2-7	TRBV28	TRBD1	TGTGCCAGCAGTTTTTCTGTACAGGGGGTTTACGAGCAGTACTTC	CASSFSVQGVYEQYF
.	TRBJ1-5	TRBV27	.	TGTGCCACCAACGGTCTTGGGTCTGGCAATCAGCCCCAGCATTTT	CATNGLGSGNQPQHF
many	TRBJ1-5	TRBV7-8	.	TGTGCCAGCAGCTTCCACAGGAACACAAATCAGCCCCAGCATTTT	CASSFHRNTNQPQHF
few	TRBJ2-7	TRBV5-4	TRBD2	TGTGCCAGCAGCTCCCTTAGCGGGACCGGCGAGCAGTACTTC	CASSSLSGTGEQYF
.	TRBJ2-7	TRBV6-6	TRBD2	TGTGCCAGCAGTTCCGGGACTAGGACCTACGAGCAGTACTTC	CASSSGTRTYEQYF
.	TRBJ1-3	TRBV2	.	TGTGCCAGCAGGCCCTGGACAACTTTCTCTGGAAACACCATATATTTT	CASRPWTTFSGNTIYF
.	TRBJ2-3	TRBV19	.	TGTGTTAGTAGTCGCGACAGGAGCAGCACAGATACGCAGTATTTT	CVSSRDRSSTDTQYF
many	TRBJ1-1	TRBV20-1	.	TGCAGTGCTAGAGGGGGCCAGAACACTGAAGCTTTCTTT	CSARGGQNTEAFF